Listed below are T cell receptor beta chains from one sample, sequenced in a study of glioma-infiltrating T cells. Each CDR3 protein is one row after TCRdb ran MiXCR on the multiplex PCR reads. The repertoire consists of approximately 90,000 distinct CDR3 sequences, with 20% to 25% occurring once and the leading ten covering 6.7%. Specimen: glioma tissue, nonneoplastic brain tissue, or PBMCs (not recorded which). The receptors come from a human donor with low-grade glioma or glioblastoma, undergoing nonglioma brain surgery, or in good health (not recorded which). Both conserved end residues are part of each CDR3. D genes are given only for firm matches. Some rows mark clone size as missing; the rest say once, few, many or name a class of expanded clone.

>.|15|TRBD1|TRBV30|TRBJ1-5
TGTGCCTGGGGGACAGGACTGCTTAGCAATCAGCCCCAGCATTTT
CAWGTGLLSNQPQHF
>many|15|.|TRBV7-6|TRBJ2-1
TGTGCCAGCAGCCGTAGCCTGGGCTCCTACAATGAGCAGTTCTTC
CASSRSLGSYNEQFF
>many|16|TRBD1|TRBV15|TRBJ1-1
TGTGCCACCAGCAGAGGGACAGGGATCATTGGCACTGAAGCTTTCTTT
CATSRGTGIIGTEAFF
>.|14|TRBD1|TRBV7-9|TRBJ1-1
TGTGCCAGCAGCTACCTTCAGACAGGGCATGAAGCTTTCTTT
CASSYLQTGHEAFF
>few|14|.|TRBV9|TRBJ1-4
TGTGCCAGCAGCGTCGGGGGAACTAATGAAAAACTGTTTTTT
CASSVGGTNEKLFF
>.|14|.|TRBV3-1|TRBJ2-7
TGTGCCATCAGTGAGTCACAGGGTCAGTACAAGCAGTACTTC
CAISESQGQYKQYF
>many|14|.|TRBV7-9|TRBJ1-1
TGTGCCAGCAGCCCCAGGGGCGAGGCGGGTGAAGCTTTCTTT
CASSPRGEAGEAFF
>.|14|TRBD1|TRBV12-3/TRBV12-4|TRBJ2-7
TGTGCCAGCACCCCAACAGGGGGGCACTACGAGCAGTACTTC
CASTPTGGHYEQYF
>many|12|.|TRBV20-1|TRBJ2-5
TGCAGTGCTCCCGACGGCTGGGAGACCCAGTACTTC
CSAPDGWETQYF
>many|14|.|TRBV27|TRBJ2-1
TGTGCCAGCAGTTCCTACGGGACTCTCAATGAGCAGTTCTTC
CASSSYGTLNEQFF
>once|13|.|TRBV20-1|TRBJ1-1
TGCACTGTTATCTACCCTAGGACAGCTGAAGCTTTCTTT
CTVIYPRTAEAFF
>many|15|TRBD2|TRBV2|TRBJ2-3
TGTGCCAGCAGTGATCTAGCGGGGGCTGTAGATACGCAGTATTTT
CASSDLAGAVDTQYF
>many|14|.|TRBV3-1|TRBJ1-2
TGTGCCAGCAGCCCAGGCATGGTAAACTATGGCTACACCTTC
CASSPGMVNYGYTF
>many|13|.|TRBV2|TRBJ1-3
TGTGCCAGCAGTGTCGGGATCGGAAACACCATATATTTT
CASSVGIGNTIYF
>few|14|.|TRBV19|TRBJ1-3
TGTGCCAGCCAGGAGATGTCCTCTGGAAACACCATATATTTT
CASQEMSSGNTIYF
>.|15|TRBD2|TRBV3-1|TRBJ2-1
TGTGCCAGCAGCCTAACTAGCGATCGTTACAATGAGCAGTTCTTC
CASSLTSDRYNEQFF
>many|14|.|TRBV24-1|TRBJ1-5
TGTGCCACCAGTGATTCTTTCGTGAATGGGCCCCAGCATTTT
CATSDSFVNGPQHF
>.|13|.|TRBV5-1|TRBJ2-5
TGCGCCAGCAGCTTGGGATTGGAAGAGACCCAGTACTTC
CASSLGLEETQYF
>many|13|.|TRBV18|TRBJ2-5
TGTGCCAGCTCACCGGAAGCAGCGGGTGCCCAGTACTTC
CASSPEAAGAQYF
>many|16|TRBD1|TRBV7-8|TRBJ1-1
TGTGCCAGCAGCTTTAACAGGGGGGGGTTGAACACTGAAGCTTTCTTT
CASSFNRGGLNTEAFF
>.|16|.|TRBV7-8|TRBJ1-1
TGTGCCAGCAGCTTAAGCAGGGGTCCCATGAACACTGAAGCTTTCTTT
CASSLSRGPMNTEAFF
>many|15|.|TRBV27|TRBJ2-5
TGTGCCAGCAGTTTATCCGGGAGCCACTGGGAGACCCAGTACTTC
CASSLSGSHWETQYF
>many|15|.|TRBV2|TRBJ1-3
TGTGCCAGCAGTTCAGGACTCTCTGGAGGAAACACCATATATTTT
CASSSGLSGGNTIYF
>.|13|.|TRBV12-5|TRBJ2-7
TGTGCTAGTGGTACGAACAGGGTCGGAGAGCAGTACTTC
CASGTNRVGEQYF
>many|15|.|TRBV27|TRBJ2-1
TGTGCCACCGGGAAAGGAGTACGGGTTGAGAGTGAGCAGTTCTTC
CATGKGVRVESEQFF
>many|17|.|TRBV2|TRBJ1-5
TGTGCCAGCAGTGAAGAATGGGGTCGGGCGGGGATCAAGCCCCAGCATTTT
CASSEEWGRAGIKPQHF
>.|15|.|TRBV3-1|TRBJ2-7
TGTGCCAGCAGCCAATACCCGACAAGGATCTACGAGCAGTACTTC
CASSQYPTRIYEQYF
>medium-sized|13|TRBD1|TRBV4-1|TRBJ2-7
TGCGCCAGCAGCCAAGGGACAGGGAACGAGCAGTACTTC
CASSQGTGNEQYF
>.|13|.|TRBV4-2|TRBJ2-3
TGTGCCAGCAGCCAAGATACCGGCCAAACGCAGTATTTT
CASSQDTGQTQYF
>many|12|TRBD1|TRBV2|TRBJ1-4
TGTGCCAGCACCCTCCAGGGGGTAAAACTGTTTTTT
CASTLQGVKLFF
>many|13|.|TRBV28|TRBJ2-7
TGTGCCAGCAGTTTGGCCCCCCCCAGCGAGCAGTACTTC
CASSLAPPSEQYF
>many|13|.|TRBV19|TRBJ1-2
TGTGCCTCGTACGGGGGCGCAGGCTATGGCTACACCTTC
CASYGGAGYGYTF
>many|12|.|TRBV11-3|TRBJ2-5
TGTGCCAGCAGCTCTAATAAAGAGACCCAGTACTTC
CASSSNKETQYF
>many|16|.|TRBV18|TRBJ1-6
TGTGCCAGCTCACCACCGGAAAGCGTTGGGAATTCACCCCTCCACTTT
CASSPPESVGNSPLHF
>many|16|TRBD2|TRBV6-1|TRBJ2-2
TGTGCCAGCAGGCCCACTAGCGGGGGGCTGGCCGGGGAGCTGTTTTTT
CASRPTSGGLAGELFF
>many|14|TRBD2|TRBV20-1|TRBJ2-1
TGCAGTGCTAGACGGGCAGCGGGAGGGATTGAGCAGTTCTTC
CSARRAAGGIEQFF
>few|16|.|TRBV5-4|TRBJ1-4
TGTGCCAGCAGCTCGGGGGGGACTTCAACTAATGAAAAACTGTTTTTT
CASSSGGTSTNEKLFF
>.|12|.|TRBV6-9|TRBJ2-7
TGTGCCAGCAGCTTAGGCCACGACGAGCAGTACTTC
CASSLGHDEQYF
>medium-sized|14|TRBD1|TRBV27|TRBJ2-1
TGTGCCAGCAGTCGGGACAGGGGGCAGAATGAGCAGTTCTTC
CASSRDRGQNEQFF
>many|14|.|TRBV5-4|TRBJ2-5
TGTGCCAGCAGCTCGACAGCCTACCAAGAGACCCAGTACTTC
CASSSTAYQETQYF
>.|14|.|TRBV29-1|TRBJ2-1
TGCAGCGTTGAAGCGTTGCTACCGGGCAATGAGCAGTTCTTC
CSVEALLPGNEQFF
>.|14|TRBD1|TRBV14|TRBJ2-1
TGTGCCAGCAGCACCTACGGGACAGGGGATGAGCAGTTCTTC
CASSTYGTGDEQFF
>.|14|.|TRBV11-2|TRBJ2-3
TGTGCCAGCAGCCCGGCAGGAGGCACGAATACGCAGTATTTT
CASSPAGGTNTQYF
>many|15|.|TRBV7-2|TRBJ1-1
TGTGCCAGCAGCTTAGGCGATATGCGAAACACTGAAGCTTTCTTT
CASSLGDMRNTEAFF
>.|17|TRBD1|TRBV5-1|TRBJ1-5
TGCGCCAGCAGCCTAAGACCGACAGGGGATAGCAATCAGCCCCAGCATTTT
CASSLRPTGDSNQPQHF
>many|14|TRBD1|TRBV6-6|TRBJ1-3
TGTGCCAGCAGTTACGACAGGGTTGGAAACACCATATATTTT
CASSYDRVGNTIYF
>many|16|.|TRBV7-8|TRBJ2-5
TGTGCCAGCAGCGGACTCCAGGGCCTGTACCAAGAGACCCAGTACTTC
CASSGLQGLYQETQYF
>few|14|TRBD1|TRBV18|TRBJ2-4
TGTGCCAGCTCACCGGGACAGGGGGGAAACATTCAGTACTTC
CASSPGQGGNIQYF
>medium-sized|15|TRBD2|TRBV6-1|TRBJ2-1
TGTGCCAGCAGTCGAGCGGGAGGGCCCTACAATGAGCAGTTCTTC
CASSRAGGPYNEQFF
>.|14|TRBD1|TRBV27|TRBJ2-4
TGTGCCAGCAGTTTGGGGACAGGGGGGAACATTCAGTACTTC
CASSLGTGGNIQYF
>.|15|.|TRBV19|TRBJ2-3
TGTGCCAGTAGTGGGGACCGGATGGGCACAGATACGCAGTATTTT
CASSGDRMGTDTQYF
>.|13|.|TRBV20-1|TRBJ1-2
TGCAGTGCTAGTAGTCTAGCGGGGGGTGGCTACACCTTC
CSASSLAGGGYTF
>many|16|.|TRBV3-1|TRBJ2-1
TGTGCCAGCAGCCGGAGGGGCGTGATGAAAAACAATGAGCAGTTCTTC
CASSRRGVMKNNEQFF
>many|17|TRBD1|TRBV4-1|TRBJ1-6
TGCGCCAGCAGCCGAGACCCACGGACAGGGAACAATTCACCCCTCCACTTT
CASSRDPRTGNNSPLHF
>.|15|TRBD1|TRBV7-9|TRBJ2-7
TGTGCCAGCAGCCAAAACAGGGGGCTCTCCTACGAGCAGTACTTC
CASSQNRGLSYEQYF
>.|13|.|TRBV7-2|TRBJ2-2
TGTGCCAGCAGCCGTGAGGTTACCGGGGAGCTGTTTTTT
CASSREVTGELFF
>.|16|TRBD2|TRBV12-3/TRBV12-4|TRBJ2-7
TGTGCCAGCAGCCGCGAGGCGGCTAGCGGGAGGAACGAGCAGTACTTC
CASSREAASGRNEQYF
>many|13|.|TRBV19|TRBJ1-4
TGTGCCAGTAGTCAGGTGACACCGGAAAAACTGTTTTTT
CASSQVTPEKLFF
>.|15|.|TRBV14|TRBJ1-2
TGTGCCAGCAGCCAAATTGGGGAGCTATTGCGAGGCTACACCTTC
CASSQIGELLRGYTF
>many|14|TRBD1|TRBV7-2|TRBJ1-1
TGTGCCAGCAGCTTACTAGGGGGGACAGGAACAGCTTTCTTT
CASSLLGGTGTAFF